This TCR beta chain comes out of a study of CD8 T cells in Susac syndrome. Trimming removed 3 bases at V and 5 bases at J, with 14 bases between. The CDR3 loop spans 14 amino acids. Looked up from germline, CDR1 is SGHDT and CDR2 is YYEEEE. RNA amounts of 0.5 to 1 ug underwent reverse transcription with random hexamers. TCRdb processed the immunoSEQ multiplex PCR reads anew with MiXCR; each CDR3 protein has one entry. The sample consists of fewer than 350,000 distinct CDR3 sequences, 75% to 90% of them appearing once. CD8+ and CD4+ T cells taken from blood had their TCR beta sequenced. Bulk CD8+ and CD4+ cells came from magnetic negative isolation; CD8+ TEMRA by FACS.

The clonotype originates from a human donor with multiple sclerosis. Sequencing was carried out using CD8+ T cells from PBMCs. This chain joins TRBV5-6 and TRBJ2-5; D ambiguous. In DNA, the CDR3 is TGTGCCAGCAGCTCCTTCGGACCCGAGGAGACCCAGTACTTC. Translating gives CASSSFGPEETQYF.